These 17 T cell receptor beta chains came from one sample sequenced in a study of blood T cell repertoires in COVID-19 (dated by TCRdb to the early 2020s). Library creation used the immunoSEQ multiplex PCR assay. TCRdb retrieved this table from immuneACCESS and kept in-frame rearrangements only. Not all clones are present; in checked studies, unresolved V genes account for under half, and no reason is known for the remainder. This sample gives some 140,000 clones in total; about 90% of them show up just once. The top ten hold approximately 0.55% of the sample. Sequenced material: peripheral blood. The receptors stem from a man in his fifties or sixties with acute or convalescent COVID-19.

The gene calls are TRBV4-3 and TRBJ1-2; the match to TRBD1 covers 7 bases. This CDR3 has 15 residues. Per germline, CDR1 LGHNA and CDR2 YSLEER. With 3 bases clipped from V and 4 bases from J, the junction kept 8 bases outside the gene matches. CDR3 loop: CASSQVDRAGYGYTF. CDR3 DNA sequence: TGCGCCAGCAGCCAGGTCGACAGGGCTGGCTATGGCTACACCTTC.

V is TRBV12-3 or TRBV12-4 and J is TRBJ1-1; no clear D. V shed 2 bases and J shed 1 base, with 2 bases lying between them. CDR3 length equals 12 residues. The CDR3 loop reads CASSLRNTEAFF. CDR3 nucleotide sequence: TGTGCCAGCAGTTTACGGAACACTGAAGCTTTCTTT.

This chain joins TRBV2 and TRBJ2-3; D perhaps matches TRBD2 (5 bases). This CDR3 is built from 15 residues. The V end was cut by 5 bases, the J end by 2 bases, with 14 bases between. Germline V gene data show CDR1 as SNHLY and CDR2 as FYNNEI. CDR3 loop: CASSKNGLDTDTQYF. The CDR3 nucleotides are TGTGCCAGCAGTAAGAATGGACTTGACACAGATACGCAGTATTTT.

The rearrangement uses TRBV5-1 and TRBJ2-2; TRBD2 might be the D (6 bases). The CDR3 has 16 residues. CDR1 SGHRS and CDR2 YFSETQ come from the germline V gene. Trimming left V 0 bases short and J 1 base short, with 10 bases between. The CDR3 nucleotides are TGCGCCAGCAGCTTGGGACTAGGCGGGAACACCGGGGAGCTGTTTTTT. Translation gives CASSLGLGGNTGELFF.

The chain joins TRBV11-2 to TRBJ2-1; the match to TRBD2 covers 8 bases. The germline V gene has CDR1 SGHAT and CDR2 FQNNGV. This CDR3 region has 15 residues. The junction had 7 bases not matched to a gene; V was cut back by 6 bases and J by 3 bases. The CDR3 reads CASSSGGGGYNEQFF. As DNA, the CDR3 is TGTGCCAGCAGTTCCGGGGGGGGTGGCTACAATGAGCAGTTCTTC.

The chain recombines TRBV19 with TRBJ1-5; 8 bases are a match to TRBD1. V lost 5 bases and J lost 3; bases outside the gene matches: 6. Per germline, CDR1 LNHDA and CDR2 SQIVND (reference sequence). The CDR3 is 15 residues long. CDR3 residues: CASSQDRGDNQPQHF. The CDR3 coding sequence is TGTGCCAGTAGTCAAGACAGGGGCGACAATCAGCCCCAGCATTTT.

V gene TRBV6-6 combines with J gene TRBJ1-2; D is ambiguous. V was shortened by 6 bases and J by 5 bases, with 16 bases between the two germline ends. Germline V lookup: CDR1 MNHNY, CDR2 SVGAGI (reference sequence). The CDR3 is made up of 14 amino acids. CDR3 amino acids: CASSPDGGLYGYTF. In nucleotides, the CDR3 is TGTGCCAGCAGCCCGGACGGAGGGCTTTATGGCTACACCTTC.

The CDR3 nucleotides are TGTGCCAGCAGTCCAAGTCTTCAGGGTCAGCCCCAGCATTTT. Translation: CASSPSLQGQPQHF. The rearrangement joins TRBV27 to TRBJ1-5; D possibly corresponds to TRBD1 (5 bases). This CDR3 is 14 amino acids long. The V gene's germline CDR1 is MNHEY and CDR2 SMNVEV (reference sequence). Trimming left V 5 bases short and J 6 bases short, with 14 bases between.

CDR3 region: CASSYRDSRSYTF. In DNA form, the CDR3 reads TGTGCCAGCAGTTATCGGGACAGCCGAAGCTACACCTTC. V usage is TRBV27 and J usage is TRBJ1-2, with TRBD1 matching 7 bases. J was trimmed by 9 bases and V by 4 bases; bases with no gene match: 8. This CDR3 region has 13 residues. CDR1 is MNHEY, CDR2 SMNVEV, per germline (reference sequence).

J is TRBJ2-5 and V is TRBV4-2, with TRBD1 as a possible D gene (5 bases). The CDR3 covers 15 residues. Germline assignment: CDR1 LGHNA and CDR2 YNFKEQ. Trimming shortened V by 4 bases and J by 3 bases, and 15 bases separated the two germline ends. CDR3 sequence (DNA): TGTGCCAGCAGCCGCCGAGGTCAAGGGGAAGAGACCCAGTACTTC. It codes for CASSRRGQGEETQYF.

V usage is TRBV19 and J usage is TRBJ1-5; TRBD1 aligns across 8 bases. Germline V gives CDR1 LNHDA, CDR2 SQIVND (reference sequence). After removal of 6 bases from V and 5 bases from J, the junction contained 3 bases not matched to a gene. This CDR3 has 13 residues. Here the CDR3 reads CASRGTGYQPQHF. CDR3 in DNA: TGTGCCAGTAGGGGGACAGGTTATCAGCCCCAGCATTTT.

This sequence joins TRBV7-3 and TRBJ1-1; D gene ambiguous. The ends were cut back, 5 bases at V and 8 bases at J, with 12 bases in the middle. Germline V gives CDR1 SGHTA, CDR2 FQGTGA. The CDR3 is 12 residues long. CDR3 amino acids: CASSPGGAEAFF. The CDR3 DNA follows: TGTGCCAGCAGCCCGGGAGGAGCAGAAGCTTTCTTT.

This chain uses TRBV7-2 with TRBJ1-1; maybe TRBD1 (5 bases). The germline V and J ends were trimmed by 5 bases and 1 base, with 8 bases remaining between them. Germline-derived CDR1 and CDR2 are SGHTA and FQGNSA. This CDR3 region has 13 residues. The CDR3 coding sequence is TGTGCCAGCAGCGTACAGGAGAACACTGAAGCTTTCTTT. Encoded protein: CASSVQENTEAFF.

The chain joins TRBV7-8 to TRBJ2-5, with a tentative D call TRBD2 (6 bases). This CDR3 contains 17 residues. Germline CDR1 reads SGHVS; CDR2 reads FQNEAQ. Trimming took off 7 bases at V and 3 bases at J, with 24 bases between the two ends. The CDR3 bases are TGTGCCAGCACGAGGAGGGTCACTAGCAGGAGTGAAGAGACCCAGTACTTC. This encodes CASTRRVTSRSEETQYF.

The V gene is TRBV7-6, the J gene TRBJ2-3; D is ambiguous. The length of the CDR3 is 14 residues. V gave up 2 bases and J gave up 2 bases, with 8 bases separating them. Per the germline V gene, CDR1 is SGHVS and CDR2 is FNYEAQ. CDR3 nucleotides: TGTGCCAGCAGCTTATTAAGCGCCACAGATACGCAGTATTTT. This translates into CASSLLSATDTQYF.

CDR3 DNA: TGCAGCGTTGAAGACAGGGAGGTTGGCTCTGGAAACACCATATATTTT. This sequence encodes CSVEDREVGSGNTIYF. V gene TRBV29-1 combines with J gene TRBJ1-3, with a weak D call TRBD1 (5 bases). This CDR3 is built from 16 residues. V dropped 0 bases and J dropped 0 bases, with 12 bases sitting between them. Germline lookup yields CDR1 SQVTM and CDR2 ANQGSEA.

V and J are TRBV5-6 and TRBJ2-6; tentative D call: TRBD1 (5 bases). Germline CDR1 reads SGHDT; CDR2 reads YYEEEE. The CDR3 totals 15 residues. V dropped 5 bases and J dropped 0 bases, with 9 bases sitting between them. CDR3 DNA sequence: TGTGCCAGCAGGAGACAGCGCTCTGGGGCCAACGTCCTGACTTTC. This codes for CASRRQRSGANVLTF.